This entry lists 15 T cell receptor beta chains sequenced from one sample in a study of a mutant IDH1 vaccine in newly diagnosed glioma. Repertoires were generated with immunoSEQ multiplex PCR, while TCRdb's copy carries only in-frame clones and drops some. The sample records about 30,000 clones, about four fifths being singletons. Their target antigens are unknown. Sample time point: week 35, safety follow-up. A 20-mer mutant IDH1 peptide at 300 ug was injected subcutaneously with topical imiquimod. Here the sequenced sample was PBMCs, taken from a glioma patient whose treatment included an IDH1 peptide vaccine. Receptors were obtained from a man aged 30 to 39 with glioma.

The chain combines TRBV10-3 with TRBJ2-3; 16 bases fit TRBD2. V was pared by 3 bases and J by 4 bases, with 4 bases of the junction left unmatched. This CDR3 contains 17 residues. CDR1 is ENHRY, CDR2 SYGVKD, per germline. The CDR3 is CAISDLGLAGGADTQYF. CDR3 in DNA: TGTGCCATCAGTGACCTGGGACTAGCGGGAGGGGCAGATACGCAGTATTTT.

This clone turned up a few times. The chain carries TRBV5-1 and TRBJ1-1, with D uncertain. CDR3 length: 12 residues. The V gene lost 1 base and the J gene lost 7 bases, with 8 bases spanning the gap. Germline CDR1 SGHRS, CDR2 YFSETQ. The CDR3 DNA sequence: TGCGCCAGCAGCTTGTCGCAGTTTGAAGCTTTCTTT. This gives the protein CASSLSQFEAFF.

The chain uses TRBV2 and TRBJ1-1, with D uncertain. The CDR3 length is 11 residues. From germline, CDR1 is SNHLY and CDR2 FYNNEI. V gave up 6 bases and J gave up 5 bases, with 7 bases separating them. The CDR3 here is CASRVETEAFF. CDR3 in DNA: TGTGCCAGCAGGGTTGAGACTGAAGCTTTCTTT. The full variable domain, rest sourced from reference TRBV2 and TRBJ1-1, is EPEVTQTPSHQVTQMGQEVILRCVPISNHLYFYWYRQILGQKVEFLVSFYNNEISEKSEIFDDQFSVERPDGSNFTLKIRSTKLEDSAMYFCASRVETEAFFGQGTRLTVV.

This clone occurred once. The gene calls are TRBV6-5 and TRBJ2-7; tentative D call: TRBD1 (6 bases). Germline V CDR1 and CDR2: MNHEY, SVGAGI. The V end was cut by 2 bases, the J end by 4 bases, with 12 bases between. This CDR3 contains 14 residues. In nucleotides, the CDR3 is TGTGCCAGCAGTTACGGCAGGGGTTTGTACGAGCAGTACTTC. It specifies CASSYGRGLYEQYF.

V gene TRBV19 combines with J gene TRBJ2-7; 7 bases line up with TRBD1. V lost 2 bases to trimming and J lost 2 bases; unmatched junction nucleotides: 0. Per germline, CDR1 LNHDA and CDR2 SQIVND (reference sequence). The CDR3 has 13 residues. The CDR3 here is CASSITGAYEQYF. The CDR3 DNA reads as TGTGCCAGTAGTATAACAGGGGCCTACGAGCAGTACTTC.

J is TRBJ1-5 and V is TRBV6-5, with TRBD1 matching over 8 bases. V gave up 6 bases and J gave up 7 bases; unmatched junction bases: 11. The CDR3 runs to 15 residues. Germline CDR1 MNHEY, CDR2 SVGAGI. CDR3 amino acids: CASSVDRGVGQPQHF. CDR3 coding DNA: TGTGCCAGCAGCGTTGACAGGGGCGTTGGGCAGCCCCAGCATTTT.

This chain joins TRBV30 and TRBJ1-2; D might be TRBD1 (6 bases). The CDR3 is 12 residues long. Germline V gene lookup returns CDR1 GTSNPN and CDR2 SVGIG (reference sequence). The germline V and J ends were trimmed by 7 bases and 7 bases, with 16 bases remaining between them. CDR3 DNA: TGTGCCTCTAAGGGGGGCCCCCCTGGCTACACCTTC. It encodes CASKGGPPGYTF.

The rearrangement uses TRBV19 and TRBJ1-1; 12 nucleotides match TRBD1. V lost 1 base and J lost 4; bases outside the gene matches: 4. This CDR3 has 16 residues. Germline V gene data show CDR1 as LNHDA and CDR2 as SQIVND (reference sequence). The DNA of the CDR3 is TGTGCCAGTAGTATAGCGGGACAGGGGGCCGGCACTGAAGCTTTCTTT. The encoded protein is CASSIAGQGAGTEAFF.

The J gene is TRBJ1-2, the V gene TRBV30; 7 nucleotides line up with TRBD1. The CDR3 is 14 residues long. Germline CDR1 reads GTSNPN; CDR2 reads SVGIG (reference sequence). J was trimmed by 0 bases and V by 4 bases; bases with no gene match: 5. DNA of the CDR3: TGTGCCTGGACCAGGACAGGAGCTAACTATGGCTACACCTTC. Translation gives CAWTRTGANYGYTF.

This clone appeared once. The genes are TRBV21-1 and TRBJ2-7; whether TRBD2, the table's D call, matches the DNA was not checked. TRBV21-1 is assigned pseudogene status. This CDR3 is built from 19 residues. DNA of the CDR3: TGTGCCAGCAGTATCTGGGACAGCGATACTAGCGGGACTACCTACGAGCAGTACTTC. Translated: CASSIWDSDTSGTTYEQYF.

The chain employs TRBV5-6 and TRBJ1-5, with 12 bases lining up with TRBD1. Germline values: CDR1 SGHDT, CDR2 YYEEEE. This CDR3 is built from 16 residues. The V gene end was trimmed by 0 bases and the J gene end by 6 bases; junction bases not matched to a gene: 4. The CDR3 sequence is CASSLAGTGGIQPQHF. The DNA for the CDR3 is TGTGCCAGCAGCTTGGCCGGGACAGGGGGCATTCAGCCCCAGCATTTT.

The DNA for the CDR3 is TGTGCCAGCTCACCGAGGGACAGGCTCCAAGAGACCCAGTACTTC. This gives the protein CASSPRDRLQETQYF. The rearrangement links TRBV18 to TRBJ2-5; 8 bases are shared with TRBD1. The V segment lost 3 bases and the J segment 1 base; nucleotides outside the gene matches: 4. Germline CDR1 reads KGHSH; CDR2 reads LQKENI. The CDR3 runs to 15 residues.

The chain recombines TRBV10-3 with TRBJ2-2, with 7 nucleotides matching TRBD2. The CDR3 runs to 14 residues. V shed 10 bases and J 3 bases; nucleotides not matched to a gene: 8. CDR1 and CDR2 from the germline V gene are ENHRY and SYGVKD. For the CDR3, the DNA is TGTGCCACCCGGCCAAGCGGGGACACCGGGGAGCTGTTTTTT. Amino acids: CATRPSGDTGELFF.

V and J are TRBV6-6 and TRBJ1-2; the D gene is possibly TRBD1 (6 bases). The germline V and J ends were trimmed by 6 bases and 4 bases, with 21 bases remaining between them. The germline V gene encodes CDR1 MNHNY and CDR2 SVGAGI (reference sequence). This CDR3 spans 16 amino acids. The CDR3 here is CASSSGTTLVGYGYTF. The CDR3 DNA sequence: TGTGCCAGCAGCTCCGGGACAACCCTCGTCGGCTATGGCTACACCTTC.

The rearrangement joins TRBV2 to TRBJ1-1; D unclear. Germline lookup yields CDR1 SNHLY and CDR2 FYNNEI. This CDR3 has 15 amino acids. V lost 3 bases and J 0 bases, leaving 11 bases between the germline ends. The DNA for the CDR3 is TGTGCCAGCAGTGAGGTCAGAAGTATGAACACTGAAGCTTTCTTT. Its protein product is CASSEVRSMNTEAFF.